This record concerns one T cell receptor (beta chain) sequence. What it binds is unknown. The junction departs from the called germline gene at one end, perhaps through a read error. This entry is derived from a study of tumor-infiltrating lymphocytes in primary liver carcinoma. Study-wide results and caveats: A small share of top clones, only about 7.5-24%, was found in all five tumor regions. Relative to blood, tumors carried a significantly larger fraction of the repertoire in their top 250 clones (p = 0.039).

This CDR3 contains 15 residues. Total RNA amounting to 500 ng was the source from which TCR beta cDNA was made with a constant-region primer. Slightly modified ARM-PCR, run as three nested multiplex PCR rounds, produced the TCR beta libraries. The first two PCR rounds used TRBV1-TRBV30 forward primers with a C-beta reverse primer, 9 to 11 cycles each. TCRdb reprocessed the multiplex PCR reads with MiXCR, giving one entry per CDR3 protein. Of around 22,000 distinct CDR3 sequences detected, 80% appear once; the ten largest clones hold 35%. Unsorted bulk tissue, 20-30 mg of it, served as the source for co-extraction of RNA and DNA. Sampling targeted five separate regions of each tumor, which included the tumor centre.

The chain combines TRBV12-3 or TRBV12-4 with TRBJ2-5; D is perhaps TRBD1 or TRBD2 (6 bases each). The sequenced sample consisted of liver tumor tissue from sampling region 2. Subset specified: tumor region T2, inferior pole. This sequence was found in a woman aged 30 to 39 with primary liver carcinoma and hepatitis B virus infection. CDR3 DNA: TGTGTCAGCAGCACCTACCCCGGGGGCGAAGAGGTCCAGTACTTC. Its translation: CVSSTYPGGEEVQYF.